The 29 T cell receptor beta chains below were found in one sample sequenced in a study of shared clonotypes between healthy human individuals. Some clones are missing from TCRdb's copy, which holds only in-frame ones; the method was immunoSEQ multiplex PCR. The sample includes approximately 1.5 million clones, under 99% of them seen just once. Source material: naive CD4+ T cells sorted from blood. The subset: CD45RA+ positively selected. These receptors were obtained from a man aged 25-45 years in good health.

This chain uses TRBV10-3 with TRBJ1-2, with D possibly matching TRBD1 (6 bases). Germline CDR1 reads ENHRY; CDR2 reads SYGVKD. The CDR3 spans 16 residues. The ends were cut back, 3 bases at V and 1 base at J, with 15 bases in the middle. CDR3 nucleotides: TGTGCCATCAGTGACGCCGGGACACCCATTAACTATGGCTACACCTTC. This encodes CAISDAGTPINYGYTF.

About this clone: At the DNA level, this CDR3 is encoded by other sequences in the same sample as well. The chain couples TRBV18 to TRBJ1-1; tentatively, D is TRBD1 (5 bases). The CDR3 loop spans 14 amino acids. Germline loops: CDR1 KGHSH, CDR2 LQKENI. V was clipped by 2 bases and J by 0 bases, with 7 bases between them. Here the CDR3 DNA reads TGTGCCAGCTCACCAAAGGGGATGAACACTGAAGCTTTCTTT. Translating it yields CASSPKGMNTEAFF. The full variable domain, with the rest looked up from reference TRBV18 and TRBJ1-1, is NAGVMQNPRHLVRRRGQEARLRCSPMKGHSHVYWYRQLPEEGLKFMVYLQKENIIDESGMPKERFSAEFPKEGPSILRIQQVVRGDSAAYFCASSPKGMNTEAFFGQGTRLTVV.

The rearrangement joins TRBV18 to TRBJ2-5; unclear D gene. In germline, CDR1 is KGHSH, CDR2 LQKENI. This CDR3 region has 12 residues. V was clipped by 1 base and J by 10 bases, with 10 bases between them. The CDR3: CASSPLRRDQYF. DNA of the CDR3: TGTGCCAGCTCACCACTCCGCCGAGACCAGTACTTC.

This clone was counted once. This chain links TRBV7-9 with TRBJ1-3; D is possibly TRBD1 (6 bases). Germline V gene data show CDR1 as SEHNR and CDR2 as FQNEAQ (reference sequence). The CDR3 totals 12 residues. The chain's CDR3 is CVHRAQGNTIYF. The CDR3 nucleotides are TGTGTACACAGGGCGCAAGGAAACACCATATATTTT.

The chain joins TRBV7-9 to TRBJ2-2; D unresolved. CDR1 is SEHNR and CDR2 is FQNEAQ in the germline V gene (reference sequence). Between the trimmed V and J ends, which lost 3 bases and 1 base, there was a span of 9 bases. The CDR3 totals 15 residues. The CDR3 sequence: CASSLGLGNTGELFF. The CDR3 nucleotides read TGTGCCAGCAGCTTGGGATTGGGGAACACCGGGGAGCTGTTTTTT.

Note on this clone: Other DNA sequences from this sample encode an identical CDR3 as well. The J gene is TRBJ2-5, the V gene TRBV15; D is unresolved. Germline lookup yields CDR1 LNHNV and CDR2 YYDKDF (reference sequence). The CDR3 is 12 residues long. The V end was cut by 1 base, the J end by 5 bases, with 5 bases between. DNA for the CDR3: TGTGCCACCAGCAGAGTAGGGGAGACCCAGTACTTC. Translating gives CATSRVGETQYF.

The V call is TRBV5-4, the J call TRBJ2-2, with 7 positions matching TRBD1. Germline V gives CDR1 SGHNT, CDR2 YYREEE (reference sequence). The CDR3 extends over 15 amino acids. J lost 6 bases, V lost 4 bases, and 9 bases had no gene match. The CDR3 coding sequence is TGTGCCAGCAGCACCAACGACAGGGCCTCCGGGGAGCTGTTTTTT. Encoded protein: CASSTNDRASGELFF.

Concerning this clone: Other DNA sequences of this sample code for an identical CDR3. The V and J genes are TRBV5-4 and TRBJ2-1; D is unresolved. V was clipped by 2 bases and J by 0 bases, with 9 bases between them. The CDR3 loop spans 15 amino acids. Germline V lookup: CDR1 SGHNT, CDR2 YYREEE (reference sequence). In DNA, the CDR3 is TGTGCCAGCAGCTTCTCAGGAAGCTCCTACAATGAGCAGTTCTTC. Amino acids: CASSFSGSSYNEQFF.

The V and J genes are TRBV6-4 and TRBJ2-1, with TRBD2 matching 13 bases. Looked up from germline, CDR1 is MRHNA and CDR2 is SNTAGT. V lost 5 bases and J lost 6; bases outside the gene matches: 7. The CDR3 totals 16 residues. The CDR3, as DNA: TGTGCCAGCAGTTCACTAGCGGGAGGGCTCGGCAATGAGCAGTTCTTC. Protein product: CASSSLAGGLGNEQFF.

This clone was picked up one time. This chain uses TRBV28 with TRBJ1-2; no clear D. Germline loops: CDR1 MDHEN, CDR2 SYDVKM. The CDR3 length is 14 residues. Trimming removed 3 bases from V and 4 bases from J, with 12 bases in between. The CDR3 is CASSLVGGLYGYTF. As DNA, the CDR3 is TGTGCCAGCAGTTTGGTGGGCGGACTCTATGGCTACACCTTC.

The chain uses TRBV23-1 and TRBJ2-7; tentatively, D is TRBD1 (5 bases). TRBV23-1 counts as an open reading frame of uncertain function. The ends were cut back, 7 bases at V and 3 bases at J, with 19 bases in the middle. The CDR3 totals 15 residues. CDR3 protein: CASTPGRTHDYEQYF. CDR3 DNA sequence: TGCGCCAGCACCCCCGGTCGGACACATGACTACGAGCAGTACTTC.

The genes are TRBV28 and TRBJ2-7; no firm D call. Germline assignment: CDR1 MDHEN and CDR2 SYDVKM. The CDR3 covers 15 residues. The V end lost 6 bases, the J end lost 2 bases, and 17 bases lay between the germline ends. The CDR3 protein is CASSPPQLRTYEQYF. Here the CDR3 DNA reads TGTGCCAGCAGCCCTCCCCAGCTAAGGACCTACGAGCAGTACTTC.

The genes are TRBV9 and TRBJ2-7; 7 positions match TRBD2. The V segment lost 0 bases and the J segment 7 bases; nucleotides outside the gene matches: 10. The CDR3 runs 15 residues. Germline assignment: CDR1 SGDLS and CDR2 YYNGEE. CDR3 region: CASSVVPRESCEQYF. The CDR3 bases are TGTGCCAGCAGCGTAGTCCCGCGGGAGTCATGTGAGCAGTACTTC.

To note about this clone: Distinct nucleotide sequences in the sample also encode this CDR3. This rearrangement joins TRBV2 to TRBJ1-4, with 7 bases lining up with TRBD1. V shed 5 bases, J shed 0 bases, and the junction held 3 bases outside the gene matches. This CDR3 is built from 15 residues. The germline gives CDR1 SNHLY, CDR2 FYNNEI. In nucleotides, the CDR3 is TGTGCCAGCAGTAGGGACAGAACAACTAATGAAAAACTGTTTTTT. Translation: CASSRDRTTNEKLFF.

Written as DNA, the CDR3 is TGTGCCAGCAGCGTAGTTTCCCTGAACACTGAAGCTTTCTTT. This sequence encodes CASSVVSLNTEAFF. The chain uses TRBV9 and TRBJ1-1, with D unclear. Trimming left V 0 bases short and J 0 bases short, with 6 bases between. Germline CDR1 and CDR2: SGDLS and YYNGEE. The CDR3 loop spans 14 amino acids.

About this clone itself: One end of the junction does not line up with germline, which may come from a read error. The genes are TRBV6-5 and TRBJ1-1; 8 nucleotides align to TRBD1. CDR3 size: 13 residues. Germline CDR1 and CDR2: MNHEY and SVGAGI. The CDR3: CASVRTGNSEAFF. The CDR3 nucleotides are TGTGCCAGCGTAAGGACAGGGAACTCTGAAGCTTTCTTT.

The gene calls are TRBV7-5 and TRBJ1-1. TRBV7-5 is flagged as a pseudogene. This CDR3 region has 13 residues. CDR3 residues: CVRSLVRYTEAFF. CDR3 bases: TGTGTCAGAAGCTTAGTTAGGTACACTGAAGCTTTCTTT.

The chain couples TRBV15 to TRBJ2-1; TRBD1 agrees at 7 bases. The germline V gene has CDR1 LNHNV and CDR2 YYDKDF (reference sequence). J gave up 5 bases and V 3 bases, and 7 bases lay outside the gene matches. The CDR3 runs 15 residues. CDR3 loop: CATSSGTVPHNEQFF. CDR3 coding DNA: TGTGCCACCAGCAGTGGGACAGTGCCCCACAATGAGCAGTTCTTC.

V is TRBV6-1 and J is TRBJ2-5, with D perhaps matching TRBD1 (7 bases). Trimming removed 2 bases from V and 5 bases from J, with 15 bases in between. The CDR3 totals 15 residues. Germline CDR1 is MNHNS and CDR2 is SASEGT. The CDR3 nucleotides are TGTGCCAGCAGTGAAACGGCAGGGGGGTCGGAGACCCAGTACTTC. Translation: CASSETAGGSETQYF.

The CDR3 bases are TGTGCCAGCAGCCTAGGGACAGGGTGGAGTGGGGCCAACGTCCTGACTTTC. Its translation is CASSLGTGWSGANVLTF. The chain is built from TRBV5-8 and TRBJ2-6; 9 nucleotides match TRBD1. This CDR3 is 17 amino acids long. V shed 4 bases and J 3 bases; nucleotides not matched to a gene: 8. Germline CDR1 and CDR2: SGHTS and YDEGEE.

This chain uses TRBV9 with TRBJ2-2; TRBD2 might be the D (5 bases). Trimming took off 4 bases at V and 4 bases at J, with 11 bases between the two ends. This CDR3 has 14 amino acids. Germline V gene data show CDR1 as SGDLS and CDR2 as YYNGEE. The CDR3 region is CASSLSAFTGELFF. CDR3 nucleotide sequence: TGTGCCAGCAGCCTTAGCGCTTTCACCGGGGAGCTGTTTTTT.

V is TRBV10-3 and J is TRBJ2-1, with 16 bases aligning to TRBD2. The CDR3 is 19 amino acids. Germline trimming cut 1 base from V and 0 bases from J; bases unmatched to any gene: 3. Germline CDR1 ENHRY, CDR2 SYGVKD. The CDR3 spells CAISELGLAGGSSYNEQFF. CDR3 nucleotide sequence: TGTGCCATCAGTGAGTTGGGACTAGCGGGAGGGAGCTCCTACAATGAGCAGTTCTTC.

V gene TRBV29-1 combines with J gene TRBJ2-3; D might be TRBD1 or TRBD2, each matching 5 bases. The germline V gene has CDR1 SQVTM and CDR2 ANQGSEA. V was clipped by 7 bases and J by 2 bases, with 13 bases between them. The CDR3 has 13 residues. CDR3 region: CSARDLSTDTQYF. CDR3 sequence (DNA): TGCAGCGCTCGGGACCTTTCCACAGATACGCAGTATTTT.

The rearrangement joins TRBV2 to TRBJ2-5; 13 bases line up with TRBD2. Trimming at V came to 10 bases and at J to 5 bases, leaving 10 bases not matched to a gene. The CDR3 spans 15 residues. CDR1 is SNHLY, CDR2 FYNNEI, per germline. The CDR3 spells CAILLGTSGVETQYF. Written as DNA, the CDR3 is TGTGCCATCCTTCTGGGGACTAGCGGGGTGGAGACCCAGTACTTC.

Written as DNA, the CDR3 is TGTGCCACCAGCAGAGTCGACTCTGGGGCCAACGTCCTGACTTTC. Translated: CATSRVDSGANVLTF. The rearrangement uses TRBV15 and TRBJ2-6; D not resolved. This CDR3 has 15 residues. The V and J ends lost 1 base and 0 bases respectively, with 4 bases between them. Germline CDR1 is LNHNV and CDR2 is YYDKDF (reference sequence).

The rearrangement joins TRBV5-5 to TRBJ2-3; TRBD2 might be the D (6 bases). The CDR3 covers 16 residues. From germline, CDR1 is SGHKS and CDR2 YYEKEE (reference sequence). V lost 6 bases and J lost 5, with 22 bases in between. CDR3 in DNA: TGTGCCAGCATCCGTTCAGGAGGGGATCCGGGAGATACGCAGTATTTT. It specifies CASIRSGGDPGDTQYF.

The CDR3 DNA follows: TGCGCCAGCAGCTGGGGACTGGCCGAAAACATTCAGTACTTC. Translation gives CASSWGLAENIQYF. The rearrangement joins TRBV5-1 to TRBJ2-4; D may be TRBD2 (6 bases). Germline values: CDR1 SGHRS, CDR2 YFSETQ. V was cut by 3 bases and J by 5 bases, with 12 bases left in between. The CDR3 sequence is 14 residues long.

The V and J genes are TRBV18 and TRBJ1-5; 7 bases map to TRBD1. Looked up from germline, CDR1 is KGHSH and CDR2 is LQKENI. CDR3 length: 15 residues. The V gene end was trimmed by 0 bases and the J gene end by 3 bases; junction bases not matched to a gene: 2. The CDR3 is CASSPPGQNNQPQHF. DNA for the CDR3: TGTGCCAGCTCACCACCGGGACAGAACAATCAGCCCCAGCATTTT.

The chain uses TRBV7-2 and TRBJ2-2, with TRBD1 as a possible D gene (6 bases). CDR1 and CDR2 from the germline V gene are SGHTA and FQGNSA. The CDR3 sequence is 14 residues long. The V and J ends lost 4 bases and 3 bases respectively, with 9 bases between them. CDR3 amino acids: CASSSSGDTGELFF. In DNA form, the CDR3 reads TGTGCCAGCAGCTCATCAGGGGACACCGGGGAGCTGTTTTTT.